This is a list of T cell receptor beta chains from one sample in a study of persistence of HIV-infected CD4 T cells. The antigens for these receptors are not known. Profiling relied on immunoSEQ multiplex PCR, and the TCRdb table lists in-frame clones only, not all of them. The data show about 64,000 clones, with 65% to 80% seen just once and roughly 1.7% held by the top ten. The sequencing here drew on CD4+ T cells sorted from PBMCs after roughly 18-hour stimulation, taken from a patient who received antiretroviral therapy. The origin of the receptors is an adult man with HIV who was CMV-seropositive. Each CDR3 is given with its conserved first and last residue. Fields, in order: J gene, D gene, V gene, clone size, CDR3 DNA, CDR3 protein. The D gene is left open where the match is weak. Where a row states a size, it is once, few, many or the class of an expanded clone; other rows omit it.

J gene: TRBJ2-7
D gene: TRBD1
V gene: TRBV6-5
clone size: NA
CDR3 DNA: TGTGCCAGCACCAATTTACAGGGGAACGAGCAGTACTTC
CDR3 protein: CASTNLQGNEQYF

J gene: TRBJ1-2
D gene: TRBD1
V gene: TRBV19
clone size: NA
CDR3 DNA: TGTGCCAGTAGACCGGGACAGACCGATGGCTACACCTTC
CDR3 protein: CASRPGQTDGYTF

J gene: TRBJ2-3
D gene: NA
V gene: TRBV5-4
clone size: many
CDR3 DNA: TGTGCCAGCAGCTTGAAGAGCCAAGCGCGGACAGATACGCAGTATTTT
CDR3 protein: CASSLKSQARTDTQYF

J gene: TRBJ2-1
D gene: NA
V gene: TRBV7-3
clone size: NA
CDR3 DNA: TGTGCCAGCAGCTTAACAGGGGCCGAAAGGGCCGAGCAGTTCTTC
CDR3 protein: CASSLTGAERAEQFF

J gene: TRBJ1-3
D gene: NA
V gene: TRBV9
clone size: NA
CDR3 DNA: TGTGCCAGCAGCCCCCACCAAGGTTGGGGAAACACCATATATTTT
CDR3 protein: CASSPHQGWGNTIYF

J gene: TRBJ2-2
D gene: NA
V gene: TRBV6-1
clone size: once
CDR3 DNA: TGTGCCAGCAGTGATTGGGTCACCGGGGAGCTGTTTTTT
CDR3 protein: CASSDWVTGELFF

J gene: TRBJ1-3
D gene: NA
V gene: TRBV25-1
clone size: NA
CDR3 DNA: TGTGCCAGCACCCGAGGGGTTGGAAACACCATATATTTT
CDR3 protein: CASTRGVGNTIYF

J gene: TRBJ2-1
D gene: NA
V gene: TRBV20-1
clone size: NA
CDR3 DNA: TGCAGTGCTAGTAGGTCCAGCTCCTACAATGAGCAGTTCTTC
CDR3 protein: CSASRSSSYNEQFF

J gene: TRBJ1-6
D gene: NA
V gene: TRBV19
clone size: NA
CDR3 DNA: TGTGCCAGTCTCCCCGGGGCTTTTTATAATTCACCCCTCCACTTT
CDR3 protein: CASLPGAFYNSPLHF

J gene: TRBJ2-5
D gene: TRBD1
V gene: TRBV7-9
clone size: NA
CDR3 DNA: TGTGCCAGCAGCAATCCGGGACAGTTCCAAGAGACCCAGTACTTC
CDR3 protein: CASSNPGQFQETQYF

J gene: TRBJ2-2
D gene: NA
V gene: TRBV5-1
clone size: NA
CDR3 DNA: TGCGCCAGCAGCGCAGGTGGGATCCTTGACACCGGGGAGCTGTTTTTT
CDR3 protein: CASSAGGILDTGELFF

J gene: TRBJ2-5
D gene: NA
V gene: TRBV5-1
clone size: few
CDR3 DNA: TGCGCCAGCAGCTTGGCAGGAAATGAAGAGACCCAGTACTTC
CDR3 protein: CASSLAGNEETQYF

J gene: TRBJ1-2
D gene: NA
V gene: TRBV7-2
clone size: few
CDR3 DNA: TGTGCCAGCAGCTTTTTTCCGCGGCACAACGGCGGCTACACCTTC
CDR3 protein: CASSFFPRHNGGYTF

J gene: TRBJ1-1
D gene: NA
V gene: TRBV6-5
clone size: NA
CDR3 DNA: TGTGCCAGCATACAGGTGAACACTGAAGCTTTCTTT
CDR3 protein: CASIQVNTEAFF

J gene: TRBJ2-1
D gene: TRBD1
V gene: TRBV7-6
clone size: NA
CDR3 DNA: TGTGCCAGCAGCCTTGGACAGGGAGACTACAATGAGCAGTTCTTC
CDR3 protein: CASSLGQGDYNEQFF

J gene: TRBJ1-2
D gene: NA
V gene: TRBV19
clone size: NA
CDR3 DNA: TGTGCCAGTAGTATGCGGGAGCAAAACTATGGCTACACCTTC
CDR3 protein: CASSMREQNYGYTF

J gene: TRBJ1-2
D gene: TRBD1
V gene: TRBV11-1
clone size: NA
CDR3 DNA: TGTGCCAGCAGCTTCGACAGGGATGGCTACACCTTC
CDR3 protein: CASSFDRDGYTF

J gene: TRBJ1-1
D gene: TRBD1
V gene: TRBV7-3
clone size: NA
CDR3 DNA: TGTGCCAGCAGCTTACAGCCACAGGGGGCGCGTAACACTGAAGCTTTCTTT
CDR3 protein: CASSLQPQGARNTEAFF

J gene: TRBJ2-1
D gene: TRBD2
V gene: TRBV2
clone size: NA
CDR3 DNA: TGTGCCAGCAGTCCCTTTGGGGCGGGGGGAACCAATGAGCAGTTCTTC
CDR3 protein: CASSPFGAGGTNEQFF

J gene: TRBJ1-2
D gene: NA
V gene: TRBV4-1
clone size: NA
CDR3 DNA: TGCGCCAGCAGCCAAGGATTAACAGGGTCCGCTAACTATGGCTACACCTTC
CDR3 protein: CASSQGLTGSANYGYTF

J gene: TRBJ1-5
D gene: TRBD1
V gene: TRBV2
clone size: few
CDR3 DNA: TGTGCCAGCAGTGGACAGGGAGGGAATCAGCCCCAGCATTTT
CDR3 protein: CASSGQGGNQPQHF

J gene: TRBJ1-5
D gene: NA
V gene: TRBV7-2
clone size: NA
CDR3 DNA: TGTGCCAGCAGCTTAGTGGGGGCACAGGGACAGCCCCAGCATTTT
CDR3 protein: CASSLVGAQGQPQHF

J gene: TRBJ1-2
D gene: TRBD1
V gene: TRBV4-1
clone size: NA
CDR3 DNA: TGCGCCAGCAGCCAGGGACTACAGGGGGCGGGACTAAACTATGGCTACACCTTC
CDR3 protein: CASSQGLQGAGLNYGYTF

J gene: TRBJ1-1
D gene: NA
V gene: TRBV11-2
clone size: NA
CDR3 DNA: TGTGCCAGCAGCCGCGGGACGGGCAACACTGAAGCTTTCTTT
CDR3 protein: CASSRGTGNTEAFF

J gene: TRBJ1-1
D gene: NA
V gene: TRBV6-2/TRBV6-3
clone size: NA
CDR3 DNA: TGTGCCAGCAGCGGGGACCCCCCCGACACTGAAGCTTTCTTT
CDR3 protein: CASSGDPPDTEAFF

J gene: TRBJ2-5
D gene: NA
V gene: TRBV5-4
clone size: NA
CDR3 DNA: TGTGCCAGCAGTCTTCGTGTAGCCCAAGAGACCCAGTACTTC
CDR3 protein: CASSLRVAQETQYF

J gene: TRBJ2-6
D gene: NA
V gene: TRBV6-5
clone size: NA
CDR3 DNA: TGTGCCAGCCTCCCCCGGGAATCTGGGGCCAACGTCCTGACTTTC
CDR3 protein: CASLPRESGANVLTF

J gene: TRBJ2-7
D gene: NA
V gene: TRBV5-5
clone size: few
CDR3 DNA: TGTGCCAGCAGCTTCGAGCAGGAGAAACGCGGGCAGTACTTC
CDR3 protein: CASSFEQEKRGQYF

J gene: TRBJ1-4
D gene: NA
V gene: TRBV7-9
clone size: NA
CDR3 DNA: TGTGCCAGCAGCTTAATGGGGACTACTAATGAAAAACTGTTTTTT
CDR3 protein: CASSLMGTTNEKLFF

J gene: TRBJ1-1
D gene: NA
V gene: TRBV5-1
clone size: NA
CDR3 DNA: TGCGCCAGCAGCACAGCAGGGACGATTTTGAACACTGAAGCTTTCTTT
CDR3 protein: CASSTAGTILNTEAFF

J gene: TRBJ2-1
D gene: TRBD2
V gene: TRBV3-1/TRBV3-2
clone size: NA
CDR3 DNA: TGTGCCAGCAGCCCCTGGACTAGCGGGGGGGCAGCTGAGCAGTTCTTC
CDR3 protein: CASSPWTSGGAAEQFF

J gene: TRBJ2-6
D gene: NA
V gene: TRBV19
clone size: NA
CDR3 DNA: TGTGCCAGTAGTATAATCGGGTCGTACTCTGGGGCCAACGTCCTGACTTTC
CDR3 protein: CASSIIGSYSGANVLTF

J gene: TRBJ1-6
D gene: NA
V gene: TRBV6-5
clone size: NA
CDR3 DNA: TGTGCCAGCAGTTACACGGGGCGGATACCCCTCCACTTT
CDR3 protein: CASSYTGRIPLHF

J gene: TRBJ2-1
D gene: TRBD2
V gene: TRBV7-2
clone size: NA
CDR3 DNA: TGTGCCAGCACCTCCAGGGGACTAGCGAGGTCCAATGAGCAGTTCTTC
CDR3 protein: CASTSRGLARSNEQFF

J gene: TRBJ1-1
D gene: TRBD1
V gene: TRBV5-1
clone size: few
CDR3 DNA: TGCGCCAGCAGCTTCGGGACAGGGCGCGTGAACACTGAAGCTTTCTTT
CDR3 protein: CASSFGTGRVNTEAFF

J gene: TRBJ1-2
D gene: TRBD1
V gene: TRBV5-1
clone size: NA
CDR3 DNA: TGCGCCAGCAGCCCGGGGGACAGCGGGGACTATGGCTACACCTTC
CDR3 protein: CASSPGDSGDYGYTF

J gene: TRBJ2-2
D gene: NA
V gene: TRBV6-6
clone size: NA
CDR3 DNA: TGTGCCAGCAGTTACCCAGGGGCGAACACCGGGGAGCTGTTTTTT
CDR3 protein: CASSYPGANTGELFF

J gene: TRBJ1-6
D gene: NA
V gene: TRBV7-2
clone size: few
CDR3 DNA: TGTGCCAGCAGCGTGAGACAGAATTCACCCCTCCACTTT
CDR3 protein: CASSVRQNSPLHF

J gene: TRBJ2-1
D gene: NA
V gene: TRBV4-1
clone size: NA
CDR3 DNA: TGCGCCAGCAGCCTTGGGGCCTACAATGAGCAGTTCTTC
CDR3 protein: CASSLGAYNEQFF

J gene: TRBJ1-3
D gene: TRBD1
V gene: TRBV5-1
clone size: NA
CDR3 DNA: TGCGCCAGCAGCCCATACAGGGGATCCGGAAACACCATATATTTT
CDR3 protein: CASSPYRGSGNTIYF

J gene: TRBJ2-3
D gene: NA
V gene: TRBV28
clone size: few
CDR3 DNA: TGTGCCAGCAGTCCCCTCGAGGGGTCCCTGACGGATACGCAGTATTTT
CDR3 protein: CASSPLEGSLTDTQYF